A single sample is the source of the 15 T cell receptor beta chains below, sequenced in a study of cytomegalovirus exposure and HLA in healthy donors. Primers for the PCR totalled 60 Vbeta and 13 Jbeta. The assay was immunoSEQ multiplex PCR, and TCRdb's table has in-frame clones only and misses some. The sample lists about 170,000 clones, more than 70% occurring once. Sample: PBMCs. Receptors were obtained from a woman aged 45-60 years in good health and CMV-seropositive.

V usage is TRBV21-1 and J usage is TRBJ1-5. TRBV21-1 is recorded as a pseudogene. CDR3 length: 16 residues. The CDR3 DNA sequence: TGTGCCAGCAGCAAGGACTTCGAATATAGCAATCAGCCCCAGCATTTT. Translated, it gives CASSKDFEYSNQPQHF.

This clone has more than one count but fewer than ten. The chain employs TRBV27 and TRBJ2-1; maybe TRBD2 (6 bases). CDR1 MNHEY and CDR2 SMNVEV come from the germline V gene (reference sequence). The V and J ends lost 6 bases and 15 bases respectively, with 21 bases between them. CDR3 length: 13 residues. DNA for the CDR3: TGTGCCAGCAGCCTCACTAGAACGGAGGGTCGGTTCTTC. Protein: CASSLTRTEGRFF.

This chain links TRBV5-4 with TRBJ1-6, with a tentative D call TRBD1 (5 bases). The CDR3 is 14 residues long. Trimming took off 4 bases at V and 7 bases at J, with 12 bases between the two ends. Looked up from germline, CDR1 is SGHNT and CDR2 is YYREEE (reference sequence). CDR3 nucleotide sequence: TGTGCCAGCAGCGCCCTGGGGGGAAATTCACCCCTCCACTTT. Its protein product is CASSALGGNSPLHF.

The CDR3 DNA reads as TGTGCCAGCAGTAGCGTAGTCCGCGGTCGGGGTTACGGCTACACCTTC. Residues: CASSSVVRGRGYGYTF. This sequence joins TRBV27 and TRBJ1-2; D remains ambiguous. V lost 5 bases to trimming and J lost 8 bases, with 24 bases between them. Germline V CDR1 and CDR2: MNHEY, SMNVEV (reference sequence). There are 16 residues in the CDR3.

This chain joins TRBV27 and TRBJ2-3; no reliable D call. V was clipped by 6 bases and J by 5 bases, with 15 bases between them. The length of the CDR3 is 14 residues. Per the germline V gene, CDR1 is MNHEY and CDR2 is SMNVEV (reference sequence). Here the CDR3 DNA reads TGTGCCAGCAGCCAGTCCAGAAGACTAGATACGCAGTATTTT. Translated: CASSQSRRLDTQYF.

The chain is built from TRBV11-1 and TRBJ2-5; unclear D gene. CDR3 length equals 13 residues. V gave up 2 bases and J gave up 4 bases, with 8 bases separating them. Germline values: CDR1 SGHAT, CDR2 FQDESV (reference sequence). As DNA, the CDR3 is TGTGCCAGCAGCTTACGACCGGGAGAGACCCAGTACTTC. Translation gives CASSLRPGETQYF.

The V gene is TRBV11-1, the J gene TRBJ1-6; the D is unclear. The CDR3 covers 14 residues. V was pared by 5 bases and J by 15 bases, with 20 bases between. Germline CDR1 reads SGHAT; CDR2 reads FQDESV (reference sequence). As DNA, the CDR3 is TGTGCCAGCAGCCGGGGAGGAACGGATCCTATCCTCCACTTT. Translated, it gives CASSRGGTDPILHF.

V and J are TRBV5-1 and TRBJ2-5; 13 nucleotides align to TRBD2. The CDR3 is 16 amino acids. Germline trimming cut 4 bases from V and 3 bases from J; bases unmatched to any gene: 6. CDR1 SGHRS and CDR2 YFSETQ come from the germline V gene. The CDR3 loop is CASSADGLAGEETQYF. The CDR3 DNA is TGCGCCAGCAGCGCAGACGGACTAGCGGGGGAAGAGACCCAGTACTTC.

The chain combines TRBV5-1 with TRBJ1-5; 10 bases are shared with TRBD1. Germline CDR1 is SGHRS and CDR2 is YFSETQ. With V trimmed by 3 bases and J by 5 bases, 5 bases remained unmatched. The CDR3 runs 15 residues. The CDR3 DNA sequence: TGCGCCAGCAGCTGGACAGGGGGAAGTCATCAGCCCCAGCATTTT. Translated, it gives CASSWTGGSHQPQHF.

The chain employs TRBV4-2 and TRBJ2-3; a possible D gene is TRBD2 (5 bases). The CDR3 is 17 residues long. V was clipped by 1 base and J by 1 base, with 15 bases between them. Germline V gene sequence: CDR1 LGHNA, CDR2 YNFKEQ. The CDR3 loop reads CASSQVKERLRTDTQYF. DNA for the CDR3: TGTGCCAGCAGCCAAGTTAAGGAGCGGCTCCGCACAGATACGCAGTATTTT.

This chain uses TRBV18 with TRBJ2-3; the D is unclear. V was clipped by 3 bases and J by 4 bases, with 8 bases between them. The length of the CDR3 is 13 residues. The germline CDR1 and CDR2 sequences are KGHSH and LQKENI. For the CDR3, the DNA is TGTGCCAGCTCACCCACCCCAGCAGATACGCAGTATTTT. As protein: CASSPTPADTQYF. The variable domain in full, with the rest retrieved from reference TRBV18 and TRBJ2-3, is NAGVMQNPRHLVRRRGQEARLRCSPMKGHSHVYWYRQLPEEGLKFMVYLQKENIIDESGMPKERFSAEFPKEGPSILRIQQVVRGDSAAYFCASSPTPADTQYFGPGTRLTVL.

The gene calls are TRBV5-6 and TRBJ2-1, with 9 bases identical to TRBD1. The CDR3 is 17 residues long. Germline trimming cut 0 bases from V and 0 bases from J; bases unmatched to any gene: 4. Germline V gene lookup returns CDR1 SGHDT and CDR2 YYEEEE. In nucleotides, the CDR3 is TGTGCCAGCAGCTTGGGACAGGGGGGAGGCTCCTACAATGAGCAGTTCTTC. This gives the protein CASSLGQGGGSYNEQFF.

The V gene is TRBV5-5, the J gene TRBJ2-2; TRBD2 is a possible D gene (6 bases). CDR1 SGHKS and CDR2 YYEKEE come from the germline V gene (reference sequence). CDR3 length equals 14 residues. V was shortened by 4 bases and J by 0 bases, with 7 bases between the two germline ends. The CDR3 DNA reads TGTGCCAGCAGCACTAGCCCGAACACCGGGGAGCTGTTTTTT. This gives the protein CASSTSPNTGELFF.

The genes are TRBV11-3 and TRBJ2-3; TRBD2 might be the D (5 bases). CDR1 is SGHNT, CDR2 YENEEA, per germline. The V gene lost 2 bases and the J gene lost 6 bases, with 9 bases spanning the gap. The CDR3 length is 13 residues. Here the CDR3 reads CASSLTPGDTQYF. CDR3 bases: TGTGCCAGCAGCTTAACGCCGGGGGATACGCAGTATTTT.

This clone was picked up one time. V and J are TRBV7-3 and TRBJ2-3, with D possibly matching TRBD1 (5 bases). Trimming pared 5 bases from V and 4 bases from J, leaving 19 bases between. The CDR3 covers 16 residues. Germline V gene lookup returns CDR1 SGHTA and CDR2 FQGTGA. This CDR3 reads CASSPKGVALADTQYF. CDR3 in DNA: TGTGCCAGCAGCCCCAAAGGGGTGGCCCTCGCAGATACGCAGTATTTT.